A single sample gave rise to the 21 T cell receptor beta chains below, sequenced in a study of T cell responses to AZD1222 COVID-19 vaccine (dated by TCRdb to 2020 to 2023). Preparation of the library involved the immunoSEQ multiplex PCR assay. TCRdb obtained this table from immuneACCESS and retained in-frame rearrangements with V and J assigned. These tables miss some clones; where compared with another copy, unresolved V genes account for less than half of the shortfall, and the remainder is unexplained. Within this sample are 120,000 to 150,000 clones, with around 91% of them counted one time only. The ten largest clones capture 5% of the sample. Interpreted using the paper, the time point label stands for: baseline before first vaccination. The sample was peripheral blood, taken on day 0 of AZD1222 vaccination. These receptors were taken from an adult in good health.

The gene calls are TRBV7-9 and TRBJ2-5; tentatively, D is TRBD2 (6 bases). The CDR3 runs 14 residues. The ends were cut back, 3 bases at V and 5 bases at J, with 13 bases in the middle. Germline lookup yields CDR1 SEHNR and CDR2 FQNEAQ (reference sequence). The CDR3 DNA is TGTGCCAGCAGCTTTGGCGGGACCCGCGAGACCCAGTACTTC. Translating it yields CASSFGGTRETQYF.

J is TRBJ1-5 and V is TRBV6-5; D is possibly TRBD1 (6 bases). V was pared by 8 bases and J by 6 bases, with 14 bases between. CDR1 is MNHEY, CDR2 SVGAGI, per germline. The CDR3 is 13 amino acids. For the CDR3, the DNA is TGTGCCAGCGCCGAAGGGGGAAGTCAGCCCCAGCATTTT. Its protein is CASAEGGSQPQHF.

The J gene is TRBJ1-1, the V gene TRBV19; 7 nucleotides match TRBD1. The germline CDR1 and CDR2 sequences are LNHDA and SQIVND (reference sequence). V gave up 5 bases and J gave up 5 bases; unmatched junction bases: 8. The CDR3 contains 14 residues. The CDR3 sequence is CASSVGQLFTEAFF. CDR3 DNA: TGTGCCAGTAGTGTGGGACAGTTGTTTACTGAAGCTTTCTTT.

The rearrangement joins TRBV6-2 or TRBV6-3 to TRBJ2-7, with 7 bases that match TRBD2. CDR1 MNHEY and CDR2 SVGEGT come from the germline V gene. This CDR3 has 14 residues. V was pared by 2 bases and J by 4 bases, with 5 bases of the junction left unmatched. CDR3 sequence reads: CASSYDGRRYEQYF. The CDR3 DNA sequence: TGTGCCAGCAGTTACGACGGGAGGAGATACGAGCAGTACTTC.

The chain combines TRBV29-1 with TRBJ1-2; TRBD1 aligns across 11 bases. V was clipped by 5 bases and J by 4 bases; unmatched bases: 9. This CDR3 contains 15 residues. The germline CDR1 and CDR2 sequences are SQVTM and ANQGSEA. The CDR3 spells CSVIPGTGGSYGYTF. The CDR3 DNA reads TGCAGCGTTATACCCGGGACAGGGGGATCCTATGGCTACACCTTC.

This clone was detected only once. The chain couples TRBV10-1 to TRBJ2-2; 10 bases line up with TRBD2. J lost 4 bases, V lost 2 bases, and 7 bases had no gene match. CDR3 length: 17 residues. Germline values: CDR1 WNHNN, CDR2 SYGVQD (reference sequence). The CDR3: CASSEPPSGRSTGELFF. DNA for the CDR3: TGCGCCAGCAGTGAGCCGCCTAGCGGGAGAAGCACCGGGGAGCTGTTTTTT.

This CDR3 reads CASTKGMNTEAFF. The DNA for the CDR3 is TGTGCCAGCACTAAGGGCATGAACACTGAAGCTTTCTTT. The chain combines TRBV6-5 with TRBJ1-1; no reliable D call. Trimming pared 7 bases from V and 0 bases from J, leaving 9 bases between. Germline CDR1 and CDR2: MNHEY and SVGAGI. The CDR3 consists of 13 residues.

This sequence joins TRBV20-1 and TRBJ1-1; tentative D call: TRBD1 (5 bases). Per germline, CDR1 DFQATT and CDR2 SNEGSKA (reference sequence). The CDR3 is 11 amino acids. V was pared by 5 bases and J by 10 bases, with 14 bases between. For the CDR3, the DNA is TGCAGTGCTCCTAGGTGGGGGGGAGCTTTCTTT. Its translation is CSAPRWGGAFF.

The chain employs TRBV5-1 and TRBJ2-2; D uncertain. Trimming left V 0 bases short and J 2 bases short, with 8 bases between. Germline V gene data show CDR1 as SGHRS and CDR2 as YFSETQ. The CDR3 consists of 15 residues. The CDR3 DNA reads TGCGCCAGCAGCTTGGAACAGACTAACACCGGGGAGCTGTTTTTT. Protein: CASSLEQTNTGELFF.

The rearrangement links TRBV7-9 to TRBJ1-4, with 11 bases aligning to TRBD1. Germline CDR1 reads SEHNR; CDR2 reads FQNEAQ (reference sequence). The CDR3 totals 18 residues. Unmatched junction bases numbered 10, after V lost 0 bases and J lost 7 bases. In DNA form, the CDR3 reads TGTGCCAGCAGCTTAGCTTCGTCCGGGACAGGGGGTGCTGAAAAACTGTTTTTT. Its protein is CASSLASSGTGGAEKLFF.

This clone came up once. The chain couples TRBV12-3 or TRBV12-4 to TRBJ2-1, with 8 nucleotides matching TRBD1. Trimming removed 8 bases from V and 9 bases from J; junction bases left unmatched: 9. The CDR3 loop spans 13 amino acids. The CDR3 loop reads CASARGPTTEQFF. Written as DNA, the CDR3 is TGTGCCAGCGCCAGGGGGCCCACCACTGAGCAGTTCTTC.

The rearrangement joins TRBV5-1 to TRBJ1-4; TRBD1 matches 8 bases. The CDR3 is 14 amino acids. Germline V gene lookup returns CDR1 SGHRS and CDR2 YFSETQ. The ends lost 4 bases at V and 5 bases at J; junction bases unmatched: 4. The CDR3 spells CASSTTGENEKLFF. For the CDR3, the DNA is TGCGCCAGCAGCACGACAGGGGAAAATGAAAAACTGTTTTTT.

This clone is a singleton in its sample. This rearrangement joins TRBV6-2 or TRBV6-3 to TRBJ2-1; D is possibly TRBD2 (6 bases). The CDR3 is 15 residues long. V was cut by 5 bases and J by 3 bases, with 14 bases left in between. Germline loops: CDR1 MNHEY, CDR2 SVGEGT. DNA for the CDR3: TGTGCCAGCAGTCTTTTAGCGGAATTCTACAATGAGCAGTTCTTC. It codes for CASSLLAEFYNEQFF.

V gene TRBV28 combines with J gene TRBJ2-7; D remains unclear. Trimming cost V 3 bases and J 0 bases, with 12 bases left between them. The V gene's germline CDR1 is MDHEN and CDR2 SYDVKM. The CDR3 extends over 15 amino acids. CDR3 DNA: TGTGCCAGCAGTTTGCCACAGCTAAGCTCCTACGAGCAGTACTTC. It yields the protein CASSLPQLSSYEQYF.

This clone was recorded only once. This CDR3 is CASSALGRQGVTGELFF. The CDR3 DNA sequence: TGTGCCAGTAGTGCCCTCGGACGGCAGGGGGTAACCGGGGAGCTGTTTTTT. The rearrangement links TRBV19 to TRBJ2-2, with 7 positions matching TRBD1. Germline CDR1 and CDR2: LNHDA and SQIVND (reference sequence). The trim removed 5 bases at V and 5 bases at J, leaving 14 bases unmatched. This CDR3 contains 17 residues.

The chain couples TRBV7-9 to TRBJ2-7; 7 bases agree with TRBD1. Germline-derived CDR1 and CDR2 are SEHNR and FQNEAQ (reference sequence). V lost 2 bases to trimming and J lost 1 base; unmatched junction nucleotides: 11. The CDR3 is 17 residues long. The DNA for the CDR3 is TGTGCCAGCAGCTTACCCTCCCTGACAGGGCCTTCCTACGAGCAGTACTTC. Protein: CASSLPSLTGPSYEQYF.

The chain links TRBV6-5 to TRBJ2-3, with D perhaps TRBD1 (5 bases). Germline V CDR1 and CDR2: MNHEY, SVGAGI. The CDR3 contains 14 residues. V was trimmed by 6 bases and J by 3 bases, leaving 13 bases between them. Here the CDR3 reads CASSHRQSTDTQYF. The CDR3 DNA reads TGTGCCAGCAGCCACCGACAGTCAACAGATACGCAGTATTTT.

The chain is built from TRBV7-9 and TRBJ2-7, with TRBD1 matching 11 bases. Looked up from germline, CDR1 is SEHNR and CDR2 is FQNEAQ (reference sequence). CDR3 length equals 17 residues. With 1 base clipped from V and 0 bases from J, the junction kept 5 bases outside the gene matches. In DNA, the CDR3 is TGTGCCAGCAGCTTAGTGGCCGGGACAGGGGGCTCCTACGAGCAGTACTTC. As protein: CASSLVAGTGGSYEQYF.

The J gene is TRBJ2-1, the V gene TRBV3-1 (or the pseudogene TRBV3-2); the match to TRBD2 covers 7 bases. V shed 0 bases, J shed 0 bases, and the junction held 2 bases outside the gene matches. Germline V gene sequence: CDR1 LGHDT, CDR2 YNNKEL (reference sequence). The CDR3 sequence is 16 residues long. CDR3 nucleotide sequence: TGTGCCAGCAGCCAAGACACTAGCGCCTCCTACAATGAGCAGTTCTTC. Protein sequence: CASSQDTSASYNEQFF.

This clone was counted once. The genes are TRBV25-1 and TRBJ2-1; 9 nucleotides agree with TRBD1. Germline V gene sequence: CDR1 MGHDK, CDR2 SYGVNS. This CDR3 is 14 amino acids long. With 5 bases clipped from V and 8 bases from J, the junction kept 7 bases outside the gene matches. The CDR3, as DNA: TGTGCCAGCAGTACCCGGCGGACAGGGGATGAGCAGTTCTTC. This sequence encodes CASSTRRTGDEQFF.

The chain combines TRBV4-1 with TRBJ1-5, with no clear D. The V end lost 1 base, the J end lost 4 bases, and 17 bases lay between the germline ends. CDR1 and CDR2 from the germline V gene are MGHRA and YSYEKL. This CDR3 is 17 amino acids long. The DNA for the CDR3 is TGCGCCAGCAGCCAAGGTCGTTCCGGGCCCCGAAATCAGCCCCAGCATTTT. Translated, it gives CASSQGRSGPRNQPQHF.